The 11 T cell receptor beta chains reported below all come from one sample, sequenced in a study of blood T cell repertoires in COVID-19. Here immunoSEQ multiplex PCR was the method, and the copy in TCRdb shows in-frame clones only, minus some. Here the sample spans around 64,000 clones, roughly 91% being singletons. Sequencing input: peripheral blood. These receptors were collected from a human donor in a cohort sampled during active COVID-19.

The chain joins TRBV7-3 to TRBJ2-7, with D possibly TRBD2 on 6 matching bases. The V gene lost 5 bases and the J gene lost 2 bases, with 16 bases spanning the gap. The CDR3 runs 15 residues. Germline V gives CDR1 SGHTA, CDR2 FQGTGA. The chain's CDR3 is CASSPNSGAAYEQYF. CDR3 DNA: TGTGCCAGCAGCCCAAATAGCGGTGCAGCCTACGAGCAGTACTTC.

This sequence joins TRBV5-4 and TRBJ1-1; 10 nucleotides line up with TRBD1. CDR3 length equals 16 residues. V shed 3 bases, J shed 4 bases, and the junction held 9 bases outside the gene matches. Germline values: CDR1 SGHNT, CDR2 YYREEE (reference sequence). CDR3 residues: CASSSQKTGGSTEAFF. CDR3 in DNA: TGTGCCAGCAGCTCTCAAAAGACAGGGGGCAGCACTGAAGCTTTCTTT.

The V gene is TRBV3-1 (or the pseudogene TRBV3-2), the J gene TRBJ1-1; 8 bases agree with TRBD1. Trimming cost V 3 bases and J 8 bases; bases outside gene matches: 5. There are 13 residues in the CDR3. The germline V gene has CDR1 LGHDT and CDR2 YNNKEL (reference sequence). The DNA of the CDR3 is TGTGCCAGCAGCCATAGTCCAGGGGGCGAAGCTTTCTTT. It encodes CASSHSPGGEAFF.

The rearrangement uses TRBV27 and TRBJ2-3, with D maybe TRBD1 (5 bases). With 5 bases removed from V and 4 bases from J, the gap between germline ends came to 13 bases. This CDR3 is 14 amino acids long. Germline CDR1 reads MNHEY; CDR2 reads SMNVEV (reference sequence). CDR3 in amino acids: CASSHRLGADTQYF. The CDR3 DNA reads as TGTGCCAGCAGTCACCGATTAGGGGCAGATACGCAGTATTTT.

V usage is TRBV6-5 and J usage is TRBJ2-1; 9 bases agree with TRBD1. Germline CDR1 reads MNHEY; CDR2 reads SVGAGI. There are 14 residues in the CDR3. J was trimmed by 5 bases and V by 5 bases; bases with no gene match: 4. CDR3 sequence: CASSIRDRDNEQFF. CDR3 coding DNA: TGTGCCAGCAGTATCCGGGACAGGGACAATGAGCAGTTCTTC.

The rearrangement uses TRBV19 and TRBJ2-7, with 13 positions matching TRBD2. J gave up 5 bases and V 3 bases, and 7 bases lay outside the gene matches. This CDR3 region has 16 residues. Germline V gene sequence: CDR1 LNHDA, CDR2 SQIVND (reference sequence). This chain's CDR3 is CASSIYYGLAGDEQYF. CDR3 nucleotide sequence: TGTGCCAGTAGTATCTATTACGGACTAGCGGGAGACGAGCAGTACTTC.

The chain uses TRBV28 and TRBJ2-7, with a tentative D call TRBD1 (6 bases). The CDR3 runs 15 residues. V was cut by 6 bases and J by 2 bases, with 17 bases left in between. From germline, CDR1 is MDHEN and CDR2 SYDVKM. As DNA, the CDR3 is TGTGCCAGCAGCTCACCCGGGACAAGGGCCTACGAGCAGTACTTC. Residues: CASSSPGTRAYEQYF.

The J gene is TRBJ2-7, the V gene TRBV12-3 or TRBV12-4, with a weak D call TRBD2 (5 bases). The CDR3 is 13 residues long. V lost 4 bases to trimming and J lost 7 bases, with 14 bases between them. CDR3 residues: CASSWTLSGEQYF. The CDR3 DNA reads as TGTGCCAGCAGTTGGACCCTCTCGGGAGAGCAGTACTTC.

The chain has TRBV6-5 and TRBJ2-1; 9 positions agree with TRBD1. The CDR3 spans 15 residues. The V gene's germline CDR1 is MNHEY and CDR2 SVGAGI. Trimming removed 6 bases from V and 6 bases from J; junction bases left unmatched: 9. CDR3 in amino acids: CASRSTGGYGNEQFF. The CDR3 DNA sequence: TGTGCCAGCAGGTCTACAGGGGGCTACGGCAATGAGCAGTTCTTC.

This clone was detected only once. The rearrangement uses TRBV5-1 and TRBJ2-5, with 7 bases that match TRBD2. The V segment lost 5 bases and the J segment 2 bases; nucleotides outside the gene matches: 3. CDR3 size: 13 residues. The germline CDR1 and CDR2 sequences are SGHRS and YFSETQ. CDR3 bases: TGCGCCAGCAGTAGGGAGGGACAAGAGACCCAGTACTTC. Protein sequence: CASSREGQETQYF.

This clone has only one observation. Other DNA sequences in the same sample also yield this CDR3. This chain joins TRBV4-3 and TRBJ2-7, with 8 bases matching TRBD1. J lost 7 bases, V lost 0 bases, and 14 bases had no gene match. The CDR3 runs to 17 residues. Germline values: CDR1 LGHNA, CDR2 YSLEER. The CDR3 nucleotides read TGCGCCAGCAGCCAAGATACAGGGGGAAATTTGTTCGGTGAGCAGTACTTC. Protein product: CASSQDTGGNLFGEQYF.